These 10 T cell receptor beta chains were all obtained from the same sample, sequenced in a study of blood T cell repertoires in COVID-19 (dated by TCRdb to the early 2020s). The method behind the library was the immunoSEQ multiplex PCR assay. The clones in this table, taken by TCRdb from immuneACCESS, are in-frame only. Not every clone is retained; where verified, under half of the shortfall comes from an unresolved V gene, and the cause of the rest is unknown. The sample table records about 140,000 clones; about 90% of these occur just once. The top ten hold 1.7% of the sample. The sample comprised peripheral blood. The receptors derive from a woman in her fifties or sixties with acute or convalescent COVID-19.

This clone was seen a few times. CDR3 bases: TGTGCCAGCAGTGGTACCCCGGGACTAGCGGGGGGGTTTAACTACGAGCAGTACTTC. Translation: CASSGTPGLAGGFNYEQYF. This sequence joins TRBV6-1 and TRBJ2-7; 16 bases map to TRBD2. V gave up 4 bases and J gave up 3 bases; unmatched junction bases: 12. From germline, CDR1 is MNHNS and CDR2 SASEGT. CDR3 size: 19 residues.

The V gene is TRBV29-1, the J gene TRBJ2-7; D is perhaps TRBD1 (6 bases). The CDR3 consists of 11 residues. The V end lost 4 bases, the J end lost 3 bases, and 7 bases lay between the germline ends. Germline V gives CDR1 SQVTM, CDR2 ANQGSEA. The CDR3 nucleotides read TGCAGCGTTGGGACAGACTACGAGCAGTACTTC. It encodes CSVGTDYEQYF.

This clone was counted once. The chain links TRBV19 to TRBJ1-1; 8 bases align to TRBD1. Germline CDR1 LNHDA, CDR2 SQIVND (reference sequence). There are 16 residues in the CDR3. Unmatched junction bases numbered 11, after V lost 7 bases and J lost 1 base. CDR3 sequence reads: CASISNKGTGNTEAFF. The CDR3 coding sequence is TGTGCCAGTATTTCCAATAAGGGGACAGGGAACACTGAAGCTTTCTTT.

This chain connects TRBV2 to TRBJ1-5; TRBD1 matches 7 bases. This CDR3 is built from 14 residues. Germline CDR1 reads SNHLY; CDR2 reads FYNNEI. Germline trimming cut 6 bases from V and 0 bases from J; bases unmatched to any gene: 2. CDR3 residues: CASSDRDSNQPQHF. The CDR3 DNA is TGTGCCAGCAGCGACAGGGATAGCAATCAGCCCCAGCATTTT.

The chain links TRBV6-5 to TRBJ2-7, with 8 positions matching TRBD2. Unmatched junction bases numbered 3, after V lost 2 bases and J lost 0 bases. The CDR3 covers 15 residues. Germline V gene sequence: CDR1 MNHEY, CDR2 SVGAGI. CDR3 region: CASSYERGSSYEQYF. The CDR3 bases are TGTGCCAGCAGTTACGAGCGGGGGAGCTCCTACGAGCAGTACTTC.

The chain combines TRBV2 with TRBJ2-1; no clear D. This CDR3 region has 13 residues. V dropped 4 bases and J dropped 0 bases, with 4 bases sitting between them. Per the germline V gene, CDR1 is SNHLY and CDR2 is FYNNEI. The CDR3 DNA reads TGTGCCAGCAGTGGAGTCTCCTACAATGAGCAGTTCTTC. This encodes CASSGVSYNEQFF.

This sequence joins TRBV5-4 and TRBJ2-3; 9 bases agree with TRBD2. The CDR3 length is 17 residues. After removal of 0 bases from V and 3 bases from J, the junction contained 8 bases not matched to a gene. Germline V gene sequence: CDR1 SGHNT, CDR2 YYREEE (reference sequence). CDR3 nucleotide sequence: TGTGCCAGCAGCTTGGATTTGGCGGGAGGGGGGACAGATACGCAGTATTTT. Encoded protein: CASSLDLAGGGTDTQYF.

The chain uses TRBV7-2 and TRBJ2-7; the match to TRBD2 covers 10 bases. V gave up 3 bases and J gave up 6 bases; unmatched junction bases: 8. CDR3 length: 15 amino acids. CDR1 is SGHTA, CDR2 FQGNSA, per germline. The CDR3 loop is CASSLNVAGGAEQYF. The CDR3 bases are TGTGCCAGCAGCTTGAACGTAGCGGGAGGTGCCGAGCAGTACTTC.

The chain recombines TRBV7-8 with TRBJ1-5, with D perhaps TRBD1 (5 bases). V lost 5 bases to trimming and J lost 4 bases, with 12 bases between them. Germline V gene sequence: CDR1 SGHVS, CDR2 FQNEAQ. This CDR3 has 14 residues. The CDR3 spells CASSTDRSNQPQHF. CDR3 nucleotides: TGTGCCAGCAGCACCGACAGATCAAATCAGCCCCAGCATTTT.

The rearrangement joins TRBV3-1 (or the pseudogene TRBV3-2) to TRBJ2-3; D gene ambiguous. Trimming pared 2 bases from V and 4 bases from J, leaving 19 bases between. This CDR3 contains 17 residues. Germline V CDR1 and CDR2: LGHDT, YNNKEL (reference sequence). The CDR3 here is CASSQKFDSLMADTQYF. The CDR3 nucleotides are TGTGCCAGCAGCCAAAAGTTCGATAGTCTTATGGCAGATACGCAGTATTTT.